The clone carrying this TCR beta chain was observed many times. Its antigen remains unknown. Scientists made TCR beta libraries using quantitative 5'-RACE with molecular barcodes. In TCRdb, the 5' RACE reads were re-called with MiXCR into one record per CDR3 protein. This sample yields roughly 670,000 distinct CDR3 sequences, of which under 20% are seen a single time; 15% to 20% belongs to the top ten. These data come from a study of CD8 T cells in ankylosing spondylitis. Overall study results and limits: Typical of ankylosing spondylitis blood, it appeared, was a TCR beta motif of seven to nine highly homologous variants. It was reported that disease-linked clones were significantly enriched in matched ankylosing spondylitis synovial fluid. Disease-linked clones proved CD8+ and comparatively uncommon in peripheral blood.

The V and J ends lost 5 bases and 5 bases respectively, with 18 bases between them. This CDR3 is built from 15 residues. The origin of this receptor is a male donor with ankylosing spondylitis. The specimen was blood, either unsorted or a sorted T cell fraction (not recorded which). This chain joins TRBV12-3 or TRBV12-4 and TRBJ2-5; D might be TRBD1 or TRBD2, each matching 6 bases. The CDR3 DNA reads TGTGCCAGCAGTCCAACTCAGGGGAGGTGGGAGACCCAGTACTTC. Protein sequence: CASSPTQGRWETQYF.